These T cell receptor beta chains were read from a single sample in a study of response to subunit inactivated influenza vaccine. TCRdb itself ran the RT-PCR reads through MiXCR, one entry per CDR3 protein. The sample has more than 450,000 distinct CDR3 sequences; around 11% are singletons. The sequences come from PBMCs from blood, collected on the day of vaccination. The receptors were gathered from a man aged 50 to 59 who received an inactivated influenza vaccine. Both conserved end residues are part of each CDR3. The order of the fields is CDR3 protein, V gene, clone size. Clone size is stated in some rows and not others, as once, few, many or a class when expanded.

CDR3 protein: CASSSDSSETQYF
V gene: TRBV5-5
clone size: few

CDR3 protein: CASGYFSEQYF
V gene: TRBV6-2/TRBV6-3
clone size: .

CDR3 protein: CASSLVGTRGRRNGYTF
V gene: TRBV7-9
clone size: few

CDR3 protein: CSVGQSMNTEAFF
V gene: TRBV29-1
clone size: .

CDR3 protein: CASSVQGIGPSANYGYTF
V gene: TRBV12-3/TRBV12-4
clone size: .

CDR3 protein: CASSLLTGVSNEQFF
V gene: TRBV5-1
clone size: few

CDR3 protein: CASSQALAEAYLSYNEQFF
V gene: TRBV4-3
clone size: many

CDR3 protein: CSARSKGTDSNQPQHF
V gene: TRBV20-1
clone size: .

CDR3 protein: CSARTPEGSIGTQYF
V gene: TRBV20-1
clone size: many

CDR3 protein: CASSPNEKLFF
V gene: TRBV2
clone size: .

CDR3 protein: CASSVNPGLAPSGELFF
V gene: TRBV9
clone size: .

CDR3 protein: CASSSTRGGAHTQYF
V gene: TRBV28
clone size: .

CDR3 protein: CAISDSLQVREQYF
V gene: TRBV10-3
clone size: .

CDR3 protein: CASSRQINTEAFF
V gene: TRBV28
clone size: many

CDR3 protein: CASSQDAGRTYNEQFF
V gene: TRBV14
clone size: .

CDR3 protein: CASSLLGARSGIHEQYF
V gene: TRBV28
clone size: .

CDR3 protein: CASTLAGGPGDTQYF
V gene: TRBV6-2/TRBV6-3
clone size: few

CDR3 protein: CASSLFPPNEQFF
V gene: TRBV5-6
clone size: few

CDR3 protein: CASSLDFLRVSLISGANVLTF
V gene: TRBV5-1
clone size: many

CDR3 protein: CASSLESGQVEIF
V gene: TRBV5-1
clone size: .

CDR3 protein: CSARDLGGQETQYF
V gene: TRBV20-1
clone size: many

CDR3 protein: CSVETSYNEQFF
V gene: TRBV29-1
clone size: .

CDR3 protein: CAISEATGPTDTQYF
V gene: TRBV10-3
clone size: .

CDR3 protein: CSASRGQHQETQYF
V gene: TRBV20-1
clone size: .

CDR3 protein: CASRRGQAYEQYF
V gene: TRBV6-1
clone size: .

CDR3 protein: CASSQGGAVIRADTQYF
V gene: TRBV23-1
clone size: .

CDR3 protein: CASSYSRGSQYF
V gene: TRBV6-2/TRBV6-3
clone size: .

CDR3 protein: CASSLEVSVNTEAFF
V gene: TRBV5-1
clone size: few

CDR3 protein: CASSLAGVGDEQFF
V gene: TRBV7-9
clone size: many

CDR3 protein: CASSFRQGLETQYF
V gene: TRBV7-2
clone size: .

CDR3 protein: CSARGIPDSEDTQYF
V gene: TRBV20-1
clone size: many

CDR3 protein: CASSLSVQGAQYF
V gene: TRBV12-3/TRBV12-4
clone size: few

CDR3 protein: CAIRAPGQRNTIYF
V gene: TRBV10-3
clone size: few

CDR3 protein: CASSRPGGVETQYF
V gene: TRBV5-5
clone size: many

CDR3 protein: CASSLDSGSDTYEQYF
V gene: TRBV4-2
clone size: .